Sequencing of this T cell receptor beta chain was carried out in a study of OX40 agonist ivuxolimab in advanced cancers. Study-level information: Ivuxolimab, an antibody that agonizes OX40 (CD134), was administered to the patients.

Patients were excluded for autoimmune disease history or systemic immunosuppression. A remark on this clone: Its specificity is not known.

In germline, CDR1 is LNHDA, CDR2 SQIVND (reference sequence). With 3 bases removed from V and 5 bases from J, the gap between germline ends came to 14 bases. This CDR3 is built from 15 residues. Clones were sequenced by immunoSEQ multiplex PCR, and TCRdb holds only the in-frame ones, with some missing. This sample has roughly 71,000 clones, with around 93% found just once. Whole-study findings and limits: Clones of CD4+ and CD8+ blood T cells grew by week 6 at doses of 0.1 to 3.0 mg/kg. Also present in some nonresponders was a low level of normalized T-cell clonal expansion.

J is TRBJ1-5 and V is TRBV19; D is undetermined. The sequenced sample was CD4+ or CD8+ T cells sorted from blood, obtained in a trial of the OX40 agonist ivuxolimab. This TCR derives from an adult with an advanced solid tumor such as melanoma, head and neck, liver or kidney cancer. Written as DNA, the CDR3 is TGTGCCAGTAGTATTTCTGGGGTTGACTATCAGCCCCAGCATTTT. Translating gives CASSISGVDYQPQHF.